This paragraph reports one TCR beta chain. The data were obtained in a study of Graves' ophthalmopathy and Graves' hyperthyroidism. Each hyperthyroidism patient was newly diagnosed, with under 2 months' duration, and aged 18 to 65. Other autoimmune disease, uncontrolled infection, pregnancy and lactation led to exclusion. Amplification of TCR beta CDR3 regions used RNA transcripts. An opening RT-PCR round employed HTBI primers and preceded a second-round multiplex PCR. TCRdb re-analysed the multiplex PCR reads in MiXCR, keeping a single row per CDR3 protein. The repertoire consists of 580,000 or so distinct CDR3 sequences, with just under 40% occurring once and the leading ten covering roughly 4%. The germline V gene encodes CDR1 PRHDT and CDR2 FYEKMQ (reference sequence). V was clipped by 5 bases and J by 6 bases, with 20 bases between them. The CDR3 runs 16 residues.

The rearrangement joins TRBV13 to TRBJ1-5; tentative D call: TRBD1 (5 bases). The receptor was derived from an adult man with Graves' hyperthyroidism. The sample was peripheral blood or thyroid tissue (not recorded which). The CDR3 nucleotides are TGTGCCAGCAGCCAAGGTAGGGGCACAGCCGGTCAGCCCCAGCATTTT. Translation gives CASSQGRGTAGQPQHF.